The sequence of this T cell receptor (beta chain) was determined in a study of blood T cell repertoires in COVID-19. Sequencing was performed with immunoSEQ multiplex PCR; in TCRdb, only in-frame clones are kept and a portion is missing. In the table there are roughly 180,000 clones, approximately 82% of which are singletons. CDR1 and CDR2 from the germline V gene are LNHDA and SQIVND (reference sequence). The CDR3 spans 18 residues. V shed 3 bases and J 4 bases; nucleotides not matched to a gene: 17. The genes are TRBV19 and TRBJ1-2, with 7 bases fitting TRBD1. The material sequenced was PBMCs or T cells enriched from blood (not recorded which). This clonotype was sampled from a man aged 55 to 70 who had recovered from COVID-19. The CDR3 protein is CASSIFAGTASMSYGYTF. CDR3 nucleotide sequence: TGTGCCAGTAGTATCTTTGCGGGGACAGCGTCTATGAGCTATGGCTACACCTTC.